This T cell receptor (beta chain) was observed in a study of CD8 T cells in ankylosing spondylitis (dated by TCRdb to 2017 to 2019). For context, the study as a whole: The study profiled T cell receptor beta repertoires in healthy donors and ankylosing spondylitis patients to find disease-linked TCR variants. In total, the full study cohort was made up of 108 healthy donors and about two dozen ankylosing spondylitis patients. Peripheral blood samples were taken, and synovial fluid was additionally collected from ankylosing spondylitis patients. Broader findings and caveats from the paper: A TCR beta motif made up of several highly homologous amino acid variants appeared to be characteristic of blood from ankylosing spondylitis patients. Some TCR beta motif variants had previously been reported in synovial fluid and blood of reactive arthritis patients, which suggested common disease-initiation mechanisms. In peripheral blood, the disease-linked clones were found at relatively low frequencies and had a CD8+ phenotype. The disease-linked clones were reported as significantly enriched in matched synovial fluid samples from ankylosing spondylitis patients.

Sequencer: Illumina HiSeq 2500. TCR beta libraries were prepared by quantitative 5'-RACE with molecular barcodes. In the paper's pipeline: A new computational method based on a probabilistic model of VDJ rearrangement was used to identify disease-linked TCR variants. The raw public data were reprocessed by TCRdb itself: fastp quality trimming at Q25, MiXCR clonotype calling, in-frame beta chains only. Rows merge per CDR3 protein into single entries with the most common DNA and genes. The V and J calls reflect TCRdb's pipeline rather than the authors' work. In all, the sample holds some 6,000 distinct CDR3 sequences, and 2.1% of those were seen once. Of the sample, roughly half falls within the top ten clones. This clonotype was recorded at least ten times. Its recognized antigen is unknown. Qualities for individual bases were not recorded, and no much larger clone is one base off. The sequencing input was blood, either unsorted or a sorted T cell fraction (not recorded which). The sequence derives from a male donor with ankylosing spondylitis or in good health (not recorded which).

The bases read TGTGCCAGCAGCTCGGGACTAGCCGGTGATACGCAGTATTTT. Translation gives CASSSGLAGDTQYF. The V and J genes are TRBV9 and TRBJ2-3; TRBD2 lines up with 9 middle nucleotides. Per the germline V gene, SGDLS is the CDR1 and YYNGEE is the CDR2. The CDR3 numbers 14 residues from cysteine through phenylalanine. The CDR3 DNA has 42 bases and is translated from base 1. Trimming takes 4 bases off V and 6 bases off J; junction bases not matched to a gene: 6.